The entry below describes one T cell receptor (beta chain). No antigen is known for it. Base-call qualities are not available, and no considerably larger clone is one nucleotide away. Other DNA sequences from this sample encode an identical CDR3 as well. TCR CDR3 regions were amplified from genomic DNA by multiplex PCR using the deep immunoSEQ assay. Genomic DNA extracted from each cell subset was distributed evenly over all wells of several immunoSEQ 96-well plates, and each plate served as one replicate. For sorted subsets, roughly 200 ng genomic DNA, equal to about 30,000 T cell genomes, was loaded into each replicate PCR. The purified libraries were quantified using a Qubit 3.0 fluorometer, sized with a Bioanalyzer 2100, and then quantified again using the KAPA Library Quantification kit. A separate single-read 150-cycle Illumina NextSeq 550 flow cell was used to sequence each immunoSEQ 96-well plate. The study's processing was this. The immunoSEQ output contained only junctional sequences without quality scores, so filtering could not match that applied to full-length reads. To assign V/J genes and CDR3, sequences were annotated against IMGT germline references using PyIR, a Python wrapper for IgBLAST v1.9. Reads with weak V/J assignments (E-value above 1e-6), missing CDR3, stop codons, out-of-frame junctions, or ambiguous translated residues were removed. V3J clonotypes were defined as sequences sharing an identical inferred V gene, J gene, and CDR3 amino acid sequence. The percentage overlap between two repertoires was calculated by dividing the number of shared unique clonotypes by the size of the smaller repertoire. Repertoire richness was assessed with RTK rarefaction, the Chao1 estimator, and Recon v2.1 estimates of unobserved clonotypes. Generation probabilities for all TCRbeta clonotypes obtained by the gDNA method from several donors were computed using OLGA. The table was pulled from immuneACCESS by TCRdb, which kept in-frame rearrangements only. Such tables lose some clones; where checked, under half of the loss comes from unresolved V genes, and the rest has no known cause. Clonal size and the V and J genes are those of that table, whereas D and trimming came from the DNA. The sample data list about 690,000 clones, and 90% of these were observed just once. Clones ranked in the top ten supply about 33% of the sample.

The donors were healthy, HIV-negative adults with no recently reported acute infections or vaccinations. All donors were Caucasian adults living in Nashville, Tennessee, USA. CD8 memory samples combined magnetically selected CD45RO+ cells with CCR7-negative CD45RA+ effector memory (TemRA) cells. Blood was obtained by leukapheresis, after which PBMCs were separated by Ficoll-Histopaque density gradient centrifugation and cryopreserved in liquid nitrogen vapor phase. Analytical flow cytometry was used to check the purity and quantity of each magnetically sorted T cell population. Genomic DNA was isolated from every sorted fraction and measured by UV absorbance on a Nanodrop 2000c. The data derive from a study of shared clonotypes between healthy human individuals (dated by TCRdb to the early 2020s). Regarding the study in general: A couple of women and three men aged 18 to 49 years were included in the cohort. Per donor, three plates each were used for CD4 naive and CD4 memory, two for CD8 naive, and one for CD8 memory. To estimate repertoire size and how much clonotypes are shared between individuals, the study performed deep sequencing of blood TCR repertoires from roughly five healthy adults. Different laboratories and diverse techniques were used to prepare libraries and sequence TCR repertoires, to increase sequencing depth and limit assay-specific biases. Leukapheresis yielded between about 0.9 and 9.5 billion PBMCs per donor.

Results the study describes overall, beyond this receptor: Estimated clonotype richness was generally larger for naive than for memory subsets. Compared with non-shared clonotypes, clonotypes shared by all four sorted-subset donors had higher generation probabilities. When a few donors were compared, the shared fraction of clonotypes was about 5% for naive CD4, roughly 3.3% for naive CD8, 2% to 2.5% for memory CD4, and roughly 0.43% for memory CD8. Pairwise subsampling indicated that sequencing depth was expected to affect the degree of clonotype sharing among donors. Even with the large sequencing depth, rarefaction of the sorted-subset datasets indicated that sequencing was incomplete. The small number of donors limited the genetic and exposure-history diversity represented. Sampling was limited to blood, and TCR repertoires in tissue likely differ from TCR repertoires in blood.

For CDR1 and CDR2, the germline V gene lists MDHEN and SYDVKM. V and J are truncated by 2 bases and 0 bases respectively, leaving an intervening sequence of 10 bases. Including cysteine and phenylalanine, the CDR3 has 15 amino acids. Of all the DNA, just the CDR3 is kept, 45 bases in frame from base 1. This sequence originates from a man between 18 and 29 years old in good health. Some clones in this sample may be carry-over from other donors' samples. Recombination joined TRBV28 with TRBJ1-1; a confident D gene designation cannot be given. Sequenced input: memory CD8+ T cells from PBMCs. What the cell subset or site label conveys for this sample: CD45RO+ cells pooled with CCR7-negative TemRA cells. CDR3 sequence: CASSLAGGMNTEAFF. The sequenced DNA: TGTGCCAGCAGTTTAGCGGGTGGGATGAACACTGAAGCTTTCTTT.